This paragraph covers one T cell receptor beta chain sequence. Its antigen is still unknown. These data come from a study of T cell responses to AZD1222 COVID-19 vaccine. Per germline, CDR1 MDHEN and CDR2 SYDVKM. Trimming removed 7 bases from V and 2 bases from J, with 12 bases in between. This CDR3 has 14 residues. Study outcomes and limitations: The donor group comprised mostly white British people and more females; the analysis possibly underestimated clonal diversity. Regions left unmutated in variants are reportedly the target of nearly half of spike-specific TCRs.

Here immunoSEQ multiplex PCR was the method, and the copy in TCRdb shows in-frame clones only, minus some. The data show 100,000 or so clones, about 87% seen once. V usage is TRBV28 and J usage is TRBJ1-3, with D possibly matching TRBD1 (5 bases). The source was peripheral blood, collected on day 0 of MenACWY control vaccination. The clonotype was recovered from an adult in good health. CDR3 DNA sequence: TGTGCCAGCACCCCCATAGGGGCTGGAAACACCATATATTTT. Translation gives CASTPIGAGNTIYF.